These 19 T cell receptor beta chains were all obtained from the same sample, sequenced in a study of cytomegalovirus exposure and HLA in healthy donors. It was with 60 Vbeta and 13 Jbeta primers that the PCR ran. Clones were sequenced by immunoSEQ multiplex PCR, and TCRdb holds only the in-frame ones, with some missing. Of more than 100,000 clones in the sample, under 80% were seen once. The sample taken for sequencing was PBMCs. The receptors here all came from a man in his sixties in good health and CMV-seropositive.

This clone was observed a single time. Other DNA sequences in this sample translate to the same CDR3. The rearrangement links TRBV18 to TRBJ1-1; D not resolved. The CDR3 contains 13 residues. Trimming cost V 3 bases and J 1 base, with 6 bases left between them. Germline V gene lookup returns CDR1 KGHSH and CDR2 LQKENI. The CDR3 sequence: CASSPAGNTEAFF. Written as DNA, the CDR3 is TGTGCCAGCTCACCGGCAGGGAACACTGAAGCTTTCTTT.

This clone was detected only a few times. This chain connects TRBV6-1 to TRBJ2-4; maybe TRBD2 (7 bases). The V end lost 4 bases, the J end lost 8 bases, and 18 bases lay between the germline ends. The CDR3 runs 15 residues. Germline CDR1 is MNHNS and CDR2 is SASEGT. The CDR3 sequence: CASSASLGGEDIQYF. CDR3 nucleotide sequence: TGTGCCAGCAGTGCCTCGTTAGGGGGGGAGGACATTCAGTACTTC.

The rearrangement uses TRBV30 and TRBJ2-2, with 8 bases lining up with TRBD2. This CDR3 comprises 16 residues. With 0 bases clipped from V and 1 base from J, the junction kept 4 bases outside the gene matches. Germline loops: CDR1 GTSNPN, CDR2 SVGIG (reference sequence). CDR3 sequence: CAWSVKRGGNTGELFF. The CDR3 nucleotides are TGTGCCTGGAGTGTAAAACGGGGGGGGAACACCGGGGAGCTGTTTTTT.

The rearrangement uses TRBV10-2 and TRBJ1-6; maybe TRBD1 (6 bases). CDR1 is WSHSY and CDR2 is SAAADI in the germline V gene. Trimming took off 7 bases at V and 7 bases at J, with 11 bases between the two ends. This CDR3 is built from 13 residues. The DNA for the CDR3 is TGCGCCAGCACAGGGGATTTCAATTCACCCCTCCACTTT. Its protein product is CASTGDFNSPLHF.

This chain joins TRBV4-2 and TRBJ2-3, with 9 bases that match TRBD2. The CDR3 totals 19 residues. From germline, CDR1 is LGHNA and CDR2 YNFKEQ. J lost 0 bases, V lost 3 bases, and 13 bases had no gene match. The CDR3 DNA reads as TGTGCCAGCAGCCACAGCCCCCATAGACTAGCGGAGAGCACAGATACGCAGTATTTT. This encodes CASSHSPHRLAESTDTQYF.

The gene calls are TRBV5-8 and TRBJ2-7; 13 nucleotides line up with TRBD2. There are 16 residues in the CDR3. CDR1 and CDR2 from the germline V gene are SGHTS and YDEGEE. Unmatched junction bases numbered 6, after V lost 4 bases and J lost 2 bases. As DNA, the CDR3 is TGTGCCAGCAGCAAGACTAGCGGGGGGTTTCCCTACGAGCAGTACTTC. Protein product: CASSKTSGGFPYEQYF.

This clone was observed a single time. The V and J genes are TRBV6-1 and TRBJ2-7; TRBD1 matches 9 bases. The junction had 14 bases not matched to a gene; V was cut back by 1 base and J by 4 bases. From germline, CDR1 is MNHNS and CDR2 SASEGT. The CDR3 is 18 residues long. The CDR3 is CASSEVPGQGKAFYEQYF. The DNA for the CDR3 is TGTGCCAGCAGTGAAGTCCCGGGACAGGGCAAAGCCTTTTACGAGCAGTACTTC.

V usage is TRBV5-1 and J usage is TRBJ2-7; 12 positions match TRBD1. The CDR3 covers 15 residues. The J segment lost 4 bases and the V segment lost 0 bases, leaving 2 bases of the junction unmatched. Germline V lookup: CDR1 SGHRS, CDR2 YFSETQ. CDR3 residues: CASSLEGQGAYEQYF. Here the CDR3 DNA reads TGCGCCAGCAGCTTGGAGGGACAGGGGGCTTACGAGCAGTACTTC.

The genes are TRBV18 and TRBJ2-1; TRBD1 might be the D (6 bases). CDR1 is KGHSH, CDR2 LQKENI, per germline. This CDR3 spans 14 amino acids. Trimming took 6 bases from V and 3 from J, leaving 12 bases between them. CDR3 sequence: CASSPLDSYNEQFF. The CDR3 DNA reads TGTGCCAGCTCCCCGCTGGACAGCTACAATGAGCAGTTCTTC. The whole variable domain, filled in from reference TRBV18 and TRBJ2-1, reads NAGVMQNPRHLVRRRGQEARLRCSPMKGHSHVYWYRQLPEEGLKFMVYLQKENIIDESGMPKERFSAEFPKEGPSILRIQQVVRGDSAAYFCASSPLDSYNEQFFGPGTRLTVL.

The chain links TRBV9 to TRBJ2-2; 7 nucleotides align to TRBD1. CDR3 length: 17 residues. Unmatched junction bases numbered 12, after V lost 2 bases and J lost 5 bases. CDR1 is SGDLS and CDR2 is YYNGEE in the germline V gene. This CDR3 reads CASSVTRTGRTTGELFF. Here the CDR3 DNA reads TGTGCCAGCAGCGTTACTCGGACAGGACGAACTACCGGGGAGCTGTTTTTT.

J is TRBJ2-2 and V is TRBV5-1; no clear D gene. V was trimmed by 0 bases and J by 3 bases, leaving 9 bases between them. The CDR3 is 15 residues long. Germline CDR1 SGHRS, CDR2 YFSETQ. The DNA of the CDR3 is TGCGCCAGCAGCTTGGGGCAGATACACACCGGGGAGCTGTTTTTT. It is translated as CASSLGQIHTGELFF.

This rearrangement joins TRBV11-3 to TRBJ2-7, with TRBD1 matching 7 bases. The CDR3 has 15 residues. Trimming took 5 bases from V and 0 from J; bases not matched to a gene: 7. Germline V lookup: CDR1 SGHNT, CDR2 YENEEA. The CDR3 sequence: CASSPGTESSYEQYF. CDR3 nucleotide sequence: TGTGCCAGCAGCCCCGGGACAGAAAGCTCCTACGAGCAGTACTTC.

The chain links TRBV7-2 to TRBJ2-1, with D possibly matching TRBD2 (5 bases). Germline V CDR1 and CDR2: SGHTA, FQGNSA. Deletions cut 5 bases from V and 3 bases from J, with 17 bases between. The CDR3 runs 16 residues. CDR3 residues: CASSKTSRGYYNEQFF. The CDR3 DNA follows: TGTGCCAGCAGCAAGACTTCTCGGGGTTACTACAATGAGCAGTTCTTC.

The CDR3 here is CASSMGQLNTEAFF. In nucleotides, the CDR3 is TGTGCCAGTAGTATGGGACAGCTGAACACTGAAGCTTTCTTT. The rearrangement joins TRBV19 to TRBJ1-1, with 7 bases aligning to TRBD1. Looked up from germline, CDR1 is LNHDA and CDR2 is SQIVND (reference sequence). This CDR3 has 14 residues. Trimming at V came to 3 bases and at J to 0 bases, leaving 1 base not matched to a gene.

The genes are TRBV6-5 and TRBJ2-3, with unresolved D. The germline gives CDR1 MNHEY, CDR2 SVGAGI. The CDR3 is 15 residues long. Trimming removed 4 bases from V and 0 bases from J, with 11 bases in between. The CDR3 DNA reads TGTGCCAGCAGTTCCTCGGAGCGAAGCACAGATACGCAGTATTTT. Amino acid sequence: CASSSSERSTDTQYF.

The chain employs TRBV28 and TRBJ1-4; TRBD1 agrees at 10 bases. The CDR3 consists of 15 residues. Trimming removed 5 bases from V and 8 bases from J; junction bases left unmatched: 8. Germline CDR1 MDHEN, CDR2 SYDVKM. CDR3 protein: CASSPPGQGREKLFF. The CDR3 DNA follows: TGTGCCAGCAGTCCCCCGGGACAGGGGAGGGAAAAACTGTTTTTT.

The chain uses TRBV27 and TRBJ2-1; TRBD1 is a possible D gene (6 bases). CDR1 is MNHEY and CDR2 is SMNVEV in the germline V gene (reference sequence). Deletions cut 6 bases from V and 9 bases from J, with 18 bases between. CDR3 length equals 14 residues. The CDR3 DNA reads TGTGCCAGCAGCCTTTACAGGGAGCCTTCTGAGCAGTTCTTC. It codes for CASSLYREPSEQFF.

V gene TRBV19 combines with J gene TRBJ1-5; the D is unclear. The CDR3 consists of 14 residues. The germline gives CDR1 LNHDA, CDR2 SQIVND (reference sequence). V lost 11 bases to trimming and J lost 2 bases, with 16 bases between them. The CDR3 here is CASKPGSGNQPQHF. CDR3 sequence (DNA): TGTGCCTCCAAACCCGGGTCTGGCAATCAGCCCCAGCATTTT.

This rearrangement joins TRBV30 to TRBJ1-5, with 9 nucleotides matching TRBD1. The junction had 5 bases not matched to a gene; V was cut back by 0 bases and J by 5 bases. Germline V CDR1 and CDR2: GTSNPN, SVGIG (reference sequence). The CDR3 has 15 residues. In nucleotides, the CDR3 is TGTGCCTGGAGTGTAGGACAGGGGTGGGATCAGCCCCAGCATTTT. Its protein product is CAWSVGQGWDQPQHF.